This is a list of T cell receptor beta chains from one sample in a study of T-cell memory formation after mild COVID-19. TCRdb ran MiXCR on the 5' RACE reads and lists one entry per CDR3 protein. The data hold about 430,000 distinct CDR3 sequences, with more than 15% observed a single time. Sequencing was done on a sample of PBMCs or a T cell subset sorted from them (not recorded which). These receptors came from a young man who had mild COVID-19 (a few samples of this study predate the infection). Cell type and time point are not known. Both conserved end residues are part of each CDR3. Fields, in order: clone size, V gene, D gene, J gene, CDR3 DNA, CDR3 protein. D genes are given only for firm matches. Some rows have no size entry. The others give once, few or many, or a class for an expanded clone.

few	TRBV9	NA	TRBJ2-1	TGTGCCAGCAGCGTATTGGGGGGCTCCTACAATGAGCAGTTCTTC	CASSVLGGSYNEQFF
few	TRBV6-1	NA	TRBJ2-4	TGTGCCAGCAGTGTAGTAAGAACCATAGCCAAAAACATTCAGTACTTC	CASSVVRTIAKNIQYF
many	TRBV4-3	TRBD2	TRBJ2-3	TGCGCCAGCAGCCATGTGGGACTAGCCGCCCAGTATTTT	CASSHVGLAAQYF
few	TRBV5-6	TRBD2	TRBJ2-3	TGTGCCAGCAGCTTGGGGTGGACCAGCGGGGGGTTTACGCAGTATTTT	CASSLGWTSGGFTQYF
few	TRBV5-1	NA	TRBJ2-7	TGCGCCAGCAGCCACGGACAAGACTCCTACGAGCAGTACTTC	CASSHGQDSYEQYF
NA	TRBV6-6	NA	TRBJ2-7	TGTGCCAGCAGTTACACGGCGGGAATCTCCTACGAGCAGTACTTC	CASSYTAGISYEQYF
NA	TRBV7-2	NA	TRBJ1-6	TGTGCCAGCGCTTCGGGCTCGAATTCACCCCTCCACTTT	CASASGSNSPLHF
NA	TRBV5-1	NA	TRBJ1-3	TGCGCCAGCAGCTTGGCGTCGGGGGGTAGAATCTCTGGAAACACCATATATTTT	CASSLASGGRISGNTIYF
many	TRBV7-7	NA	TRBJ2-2	TGTGCCAGCAGCTTAGAAGGGGCCACCGGGGAGCTGTTTTTT	CASSLEGATGELFF
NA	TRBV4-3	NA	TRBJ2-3	TGCGCCAGCAGCCAAGAGTTCGCAGGTACAGATACGCAGTATTTT	CASSQEFAGTDTQYF
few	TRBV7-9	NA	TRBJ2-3	TGTGCCAGCAGCTTAAATTCCATCGGGGATACGCAGTATTTT	CASSLNSIGDTQYF
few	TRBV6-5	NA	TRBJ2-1	TGTGCCAGCAGTTATGCAGGGGGGTTACGGCGGGGCAATGAGCAGTTCTTC	CASSYAGGLRRGNEQFF
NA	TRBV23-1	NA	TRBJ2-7	TGCGCCAGCATTTACTCCCAGGGTACTCACGAGCAGTACTTC	CASIYSQGTHEQYF
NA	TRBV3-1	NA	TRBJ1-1	TGTGCCAGCAGCCAATTGCGGGGAAGAGCTTTCTTT	CASSQLRGRAFF
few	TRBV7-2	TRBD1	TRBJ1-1	TGTGCCAGCAGATTAACAGGGGGCTCGACTGAAGCTTTCTTT	CASRLTGGSTEAFF
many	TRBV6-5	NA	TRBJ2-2	TGTGCCAGCAGTCACGGGACGGGAGCGAACACCGGGGAGCTGTTTTTT	CASSHGTGANTGELFF
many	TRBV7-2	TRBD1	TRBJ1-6	TGTGCCAGCAGACGGGACAGAGGATCACCCCTCCACTTT	CASRRDRGSPLHF
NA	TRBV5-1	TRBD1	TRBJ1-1	TGCGCCAGCGGCAACCAGGGGGGAGATGAAGCTTTCTTT	CASGNQGGDEAFF
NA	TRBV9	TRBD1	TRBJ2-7	TGTGCCAGCAGCTCCGGGACAGAGTTACTCTACGAGCAGTACTTC	CASSSGTELLYEQYF
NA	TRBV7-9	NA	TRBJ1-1	TGTGCCAGCAGCTTTAGGGCGTCCACTGAAGCTTTCTTT	CASSFRASTEAFF
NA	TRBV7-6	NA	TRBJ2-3	TGTGCCAGCAGCTTGCTTTGGACAGACACAGATACGCAGTATTTT	CASSLLWTDTDTQYF
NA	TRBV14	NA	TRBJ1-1	TGTGCCAGCAGCCAAATGGGGCAGAACACTGAAGCTTTCTTT	CASSQMGQNTEAFF
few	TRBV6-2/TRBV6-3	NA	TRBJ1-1	TGTGCCAGCAGTTATAAACCTTCTGAAGCTTTCTTT	CASSYKPSEAFF
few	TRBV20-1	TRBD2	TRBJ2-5	TGCAGTGCGCCGGGACTAGCGGGAGGGGAGACCCAGTACTTC	CSAPGLAGGETQYF
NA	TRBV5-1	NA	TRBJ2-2	TGCGCCAGCAGCTTGGAAGTGCCGTCAGCCGGGGAGCTGTTTTTT	CASSLEVPSAGELFF
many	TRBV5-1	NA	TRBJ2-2	TGCGCCAGCAGCTTGTCCTCCGGGACTTCGAACACCGGGGAGCTGTTTTTT	CASSLSSGTSNTGELFF
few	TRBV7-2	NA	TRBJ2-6	TGTGCCAGCAGCTTAGCAGCAGGGCACGGGGCCAACGTCCTGACTTTC	CASSLAAGHGANVLTF
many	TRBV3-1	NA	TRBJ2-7	TGTGCCAGCAGCCAAGAACTGTTGTTCGAGCAGTACTTC	CASSQELLFEQYF
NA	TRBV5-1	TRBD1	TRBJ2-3	TGCGCCAGCAGAACCGACAGGGATTTATGGGCAGATACGCAGTATTTT	CASRTDRDLWADTQYF
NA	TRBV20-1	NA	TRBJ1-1	TGCAGTGCTGGCAGACACCTCATGAACACTGAAGCTTTCTTT	CSAGRHLMNTEAFF
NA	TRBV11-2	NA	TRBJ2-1	TGTGCCAGCAGCGCCGGGAACGCTCCCTACAATGAGCAGTTCTTC	CASSAGNAPYNEQFF
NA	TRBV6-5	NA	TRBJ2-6	TGTGCCAGCAGTTACCCCCCTGGGGCCAACGTCCTGACTTTC	CASSYPPGANVLTF
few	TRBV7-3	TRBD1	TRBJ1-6	TGTGCCAGCAGCTTAGCGGGCAGGGGGTCACCCCTCCACTTT	CASSLAGRGSPLHF
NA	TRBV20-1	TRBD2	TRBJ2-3	TGCAGTGCTTACCGCTATTGGCTAGCGGGGTCCAAAGATACGCAGTATTTT	CSAYRYWLAGSKDTQYF
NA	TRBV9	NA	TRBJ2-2	TGTGCCAGCAGCTTCCGTCCGAACACCGGGGAGCTGTTTTTT	CASSFRPNTGELFF
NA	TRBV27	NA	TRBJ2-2	TGTGCCACCCGTAGGGCGCCAAGTGGGACCGGGGAGCTGTTTTTT	CATRRAPSGTGELFF
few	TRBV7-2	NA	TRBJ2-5	TGTGCCAGCGCCGGGGGGCCGGAAGAGACCCAGTACTTC	CASAGGPEETQYF
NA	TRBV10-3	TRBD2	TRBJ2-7	TGTGCCATCAGTGTTAGCGGGGATTTCTACGAGCAGTACTTC	CAISVSGDFYEQYF
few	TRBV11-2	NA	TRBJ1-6	TGTGCCAGCAGCTTTGGTCAGTCACCCCTCCACTTT	CASSFGQSPLHF
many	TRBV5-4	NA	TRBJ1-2	TGTGCCAGCAGCTTAGACAGGAGGGGAACCAAGGGCTACACCTTC	CASSLDRRGTKGYTF
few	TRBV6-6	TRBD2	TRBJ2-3	TGTGCCAGCAGTTCCCCGCTAGCGGGGGACACAGATACGCAGTATTTT	CASSSPLAGDTDTQYF
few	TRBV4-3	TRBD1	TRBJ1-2	TGCGCCAGCAGCCAGGCGACAGGGGCTGGCGGCTACACCTTC	CASSQATGAGGYTF
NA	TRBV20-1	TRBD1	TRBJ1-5	TGCAGTGCTAGAGCAGGGGGCGTGGGGCCCCAGCATTTT	CSARAGGVGPQHF
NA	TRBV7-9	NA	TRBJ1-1	TGTGCCAGCAGCTTTCAAGGGGGTGAGACTGAAGCTTTCTTT	CASSFQGGETEAFF
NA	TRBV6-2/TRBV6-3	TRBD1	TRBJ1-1	TGTGCCAGCACCGAGGACAGGGCTGAAGCTTTCTTT	CASTEDRAEAFF
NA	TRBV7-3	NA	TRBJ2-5	TGTGCCAGCAGCCGGTGGTCAGGGGCTCACCAAGAGACCCAGTACTTC	CASSRWSGAHQETQYF
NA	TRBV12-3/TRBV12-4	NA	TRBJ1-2	TGTGCCAGCAGTTTATCCCCTGGTTTTGAGGGAGGCTACACCTTC	CASSLSPGFEGGYTF
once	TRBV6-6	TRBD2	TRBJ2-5	TGTGCCAGCAGCCCTTTACTAGCGGGGGCAGGAGAGACCCAGTACTTC	CASSPLLAGAGETQYF
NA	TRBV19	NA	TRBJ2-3	TGTGCCTCGAGGACGGTGAGCACAGATACGCAGTATTTT	CASRTVSTDTQYF
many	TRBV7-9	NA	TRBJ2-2	TGTGCCAGCAGCTTTGACACCGGGGAGCTGTTTTTT	CASSFDTGELFF
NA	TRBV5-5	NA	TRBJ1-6	TGTGCCAGCAGGACGAATTCGGGTGCCATTTCACCCCTCCACTTT	CASRTNSGAISPLHF
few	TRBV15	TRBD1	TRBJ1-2	TGTGCCACCAGCAGAAAGGGACAGTTGGGAGGCTACACCTTC	CATSRKGQLGGYTF
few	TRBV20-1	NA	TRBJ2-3	TGCAGTGCTAGAGAGTACCACAGGGCGGGAGATACGCAGTATTTT	CSAREYHRAGDTQYF
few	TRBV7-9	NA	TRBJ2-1	TGTGCCAGCAGCTTAGGTCAGGCTGAGCAGTTCTTC	CASSLGQAEQFF
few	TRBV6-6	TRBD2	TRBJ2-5	TGTGCCAGCACCCGGGGTAGCGGGAGATACCAAGAGACCCAGTACTTC	CASTRGSGRYQETQYF
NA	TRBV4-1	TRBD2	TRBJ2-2	TGCGCCAGCAGCCTGAGTGGGGGGCTAGCGGGTACCGGGGAGCTGTTTTTT	CASSLSGGLAGTGELFF
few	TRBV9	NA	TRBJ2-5	TGTGCCAGCAGCGTCACCGGGACGACAGAGACCCAGTACTTC	CASSVTGTTETQYF
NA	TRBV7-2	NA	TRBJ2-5	TGTGCCAGCAGCCAGGGGGGGGAAGAGACCCAGTACTTC	CASSQGGEETQYF
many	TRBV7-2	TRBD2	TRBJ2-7	TGTGCCAGCAGCTTCTCACTAGCGGGGTCTTCCTACGAGCAGTACTTC	CASSFSLAGSSYEQYF